This T cell receptor (beta chain) is drawn from a study of CD8 T cells in Susac syndrome. Reverse transcription of about 0.45 to 1 ug RNA used random hexamers. The TCR beta CDR3 was amplified by immunoSEQ multiplex PCR across 54 Vbeta, 13 Jbeta. Each CDR3 protein gets one entry after TCRdb re-called the immunoSEQ multiplex PCR reads with MiXCR. Of 130,000 or so distinct CDR3 sequences in the sample, roughly 95% were seen once. FACS enriched CD8+ TEMRA cells, while bulk CD8+ and CD4+ were negatively isolated. The V and J ends lost 1 base and 4 bases respectively, with 11 bases between them. Per the germline V gene, CDR1 is SGHVS and CDR2 is FNYEAQ. This CDR3 is built from 15 residues.

Sequences were obtained from CD4+ T cells from PBMCs. The chain joins TRBV7-6 to TRBJ1-5; unclear D gene. This TCR was sampled from a human donor with multiple sclerosis. The CDR3, as DNA: TGTGCCAGCAGCTTAGGTGGAGGACTTAATCAGCCCCAGCATTTT. Translation: CASSLGGGLNQPQHF. The full variable domain, completed using reference TRBV7-6 and TRBJ1-5, is GAGVSQSPRYKVTKRGQDVALRCDPISGHVSLYWYRQALGQGPEFLTYFNYEAQQDKSGLPNDRFSAERPEGSISTLTIQRTEQRDSAMYRCASSLGGGLNQPQHFGDGTRLSIL.